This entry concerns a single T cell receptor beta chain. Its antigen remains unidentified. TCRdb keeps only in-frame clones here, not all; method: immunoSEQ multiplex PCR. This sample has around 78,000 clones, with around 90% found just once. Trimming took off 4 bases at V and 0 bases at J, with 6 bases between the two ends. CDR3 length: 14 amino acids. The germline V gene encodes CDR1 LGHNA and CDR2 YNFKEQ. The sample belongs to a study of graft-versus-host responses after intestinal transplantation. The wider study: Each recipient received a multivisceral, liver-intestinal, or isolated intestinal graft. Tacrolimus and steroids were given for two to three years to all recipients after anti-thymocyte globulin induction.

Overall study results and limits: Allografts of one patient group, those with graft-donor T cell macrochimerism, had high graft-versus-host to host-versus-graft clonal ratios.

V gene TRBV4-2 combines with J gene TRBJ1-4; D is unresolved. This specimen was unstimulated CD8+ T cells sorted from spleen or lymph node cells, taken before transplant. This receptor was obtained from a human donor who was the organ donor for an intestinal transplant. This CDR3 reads CASSRSATNEKLFF. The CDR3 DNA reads TGTGCCAGCAGCCGGTCTGCAACTAATGAAAAACTGTTTTTT.